These 12 T cell receptor beta chains originate from one sample sequenced in a study of T-cell reconstitution after alpha-beta-depleted transplantation in children. Researchers prepared the TCRbeta library using unique molecular identifiers, the study reports. TCRdb re-analysed the PCR reads in MiXCR, keeping a single row per CDR3 protein. Of about 980,000 distinct CDR3 sequences detected, around 30% appear once; the ten largest clones hold approximately 30%. The sequencing used PBMCs, mostly from graft donor cells, collected 360 days after TCRalphabeta/CD19-depleted stem cell transplant. The receptors originated from a boy in the first two years of life who had a stem cell transplant for SCID, so the T cells may come from the graft donor.

The chain recombines TRBV21-1 with TRBJ2-3; TRBD1, as called in the table, went unchecked against the DNA. TRBV21-1 is an annotated pseudogene. The CDR3 spans 14 residues. CDR3 nucleotides: TGTGCCAGCATGCCACAGGCCTGCACAGATACGCAGTATTTT. This sequence encodes CASMPQACTDTQYF.

This sequence joins TRBV18 and TRBJ2-1; 10 bases fit TRBD2. CDR1 and CDR2 from the germline V gene are KGHSH and LQKENI. Trimming took 3 bases from V and 5 from J; bases not matched to a gene: 7. The CDR3 extends over 16 amino acids. CDR3 DNA sequence: TGTGCCAGCTCACCGGGTCGGCTAGCGGGGGACAATGAGCAGTTCTTC. Its translation: CASSPGRLAGDNEQFF.

This clonotype has at least ten counts. This rearrangement joins TRBV5-1 to TRBJ2-7; D not certain. Trimming pared 0 bases from V and 3 bases from J, leaving 7 bases between. The CDR3 runs to 13 residues. Germline CDR1 and CDR2: SGHRS and YFSETQ. CDR3 DNA: TGCGCCAGCAGCTTGGGGACCTTCTACGAGCAGTACTTC. The encoded protein is CASSLGTFYEQYF.

J is TRBJ2-1 and V is TRBV29-1, with D unclear. Germline CDR1 SQVTM, CDR2 ANQGSEA. V lost 4 bases and J lost 6, with 13 bases in between. This CDR3 region has 13 residues. For the CDR3, the DNA is TGCAGCGTTGGGCAGGATCTTATCAATGAGCAGTTCTTC. Translation gives CSVGQDLINEQFF.

This chain connects TRBV4-3 to TRBJ2-3; TRBD2 matches 11 bases. The CDR3 is made up of 14 amino acids. V lost 4 bases to trimming and J lost 8 bases; unmatched junction nucleotides: 5. Germline V gene sequence: CDR1 LGHNA, CDR2 YSLEER. This CDR3 is CASSLAGGPGTQYF. The CDR3 bases are TGCGCCAGCAGCCTAGCGGGGGGGCCCGGTACGCAGTATTTT.

This clonotype has just a few counts. The CDR3 nucleotides are TGCGCCAGCAGCCAGGGACAGGGGATGCCAGATACGCAGTATTTT. Its protein is CASSQGQGMPDTQYF. This sequence joins TRBV5-1 and TRBJ2-3, with TRBD1 matching 10 bases. This CDR3 has 15 amino acids. Looked up from germline, CDR1 is SGHRS and CDR2 is YFSETQ. Losses at the gene ends were 4 bases for V and 4 bases for J; bases not matched to a gene: 6.

V and J are TRBV12-3 or TRBV12-4 and TRBJ1-1; TRBD1 agrees at 9 bases. The CDR3 runs to 18 residues. V shed 7 bases and J 3 bases; nucleotides not matched to a gene: 18. This CDR3 is CASIPGTGRTAQYTEAFF. As DNA, the CDR3 is TGTGCCAGCATTCCGGGGACAGGGAGGACGGCACAGTACACTGAAGCTTTCTTT.

This chain joins TRBV20-1 and TRBJ2-5; a weak D match, TRBD2 (5 bases). Germline V gene data show CDR1 as DFQATT and CDR2 as SNEGSKA (reference sequence). V lost 8 bases to trimming and J lost 2 bases, with 12 bases between them. CDR3 length: 12 residues. The CDR3 spells CSTGIVQETQYF. The CDR3 nucleotides are TGCAGTACCGGGATAGTACAAGAGACCCAGTACTTC.

The chain couples TRBV20-1 to TRBJ1-2, with D tentatively TRBD1 (6 bases). This CDR3 has 12 amino acids. V lost 4 bases and J 4 bases, leaving 10 bases between the germline ends. Germline lookup yields CDR1 DFQATT and CDR2 SNEGSKA (reference sequence). The DNA for the CDR3 is TGCAGTGCTAAGGCAGGGGCCTATGGCTACACCTTC. Its translation: CSAKAGAYGYTF.

This clonotype has ten or more counts. J is TRBJ1-2 and V is TRBV29-1; D gene unclear. CDR3 length equals 12 residues. Germline values: CDR1 SQVTM, CDR2 ANQGSEA. V was shortened by 1 base and J by 8 bases, with 11 bases between the two germline ends. CDR3 protein: CSVEGVDKGYTF. Here the CDR3 DNA reads TGCAGCGTTGAAGGCGTAGACAAGGGCTACACCTTC.

This clonotype occurred a few times. This rearrangement joins TRBV6-5 to TRBJ2-5; maybe TRBD1 (6 bases). The V gene lost 2 bases and the J gene lost 6 bases, with 22 bases spanning the gap. Germline V gene sequence: CDR1 MNHEY, CDR2 SVGAGI. The CDR3 consists of 17 residues. CDR3 protein: CASSYHRAEAPAQTQYF. CDR3 in DNA: TGTGCCAGCAGTTACCACAGGGCAGAAGCCCCCGCCCAGACCCAGTACTTC.

The gene calls are TRBV10-1 and TRBJ1-5; D uncertain. The CDR3 sequence is 14 residues long. Per the germline V gene, CDR1 is WNHNN and CDR2 is SYGVQD (reference sequence). Trimming shortened V by 10 bases and J by 7 bases, and 20 bases separated the two germline ends. The CDR3 spells CATTPGRGGQPQHF. The DNA of the CDR3 is TGCGCCACTACCCCTGGGCGAGGTGGGCAGCCCCAGCATTTT.